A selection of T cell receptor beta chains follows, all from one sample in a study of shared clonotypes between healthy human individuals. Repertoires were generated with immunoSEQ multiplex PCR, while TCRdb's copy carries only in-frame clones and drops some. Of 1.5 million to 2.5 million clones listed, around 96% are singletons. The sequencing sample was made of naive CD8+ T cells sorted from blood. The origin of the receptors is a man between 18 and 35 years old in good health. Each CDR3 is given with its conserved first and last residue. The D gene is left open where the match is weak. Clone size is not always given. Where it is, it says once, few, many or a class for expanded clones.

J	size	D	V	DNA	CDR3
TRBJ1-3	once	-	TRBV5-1	TGCGCCAGCAGCTTGGCGACAGGATCCTCTGGAAACACCATATATTTT	CASSLATGSSGNTIYF
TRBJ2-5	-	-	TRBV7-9	TGTGCCAGCAGCTTAGAGAGACCACGAGGCGGGACCCAGTACTTC	CASSLERPRGGTQYF
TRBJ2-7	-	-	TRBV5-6	TGTGCCAGCAGCCCTGACGGTGGTGGAGAGCAGTACTTC	CASSPDGGGEQYF
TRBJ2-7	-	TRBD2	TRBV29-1	TGCAGCGTTACCACTACGGCGGGGGGTGTTTACGAGCAGTACTTC	CSVTTTAGGVYEQYF
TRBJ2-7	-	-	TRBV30	TGTGCCTGGACCCCAGAACAACCCTCCTACGAGCAGTACTTC	CAWTPEQPSYEQYF
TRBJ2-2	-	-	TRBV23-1	TGCGCCAGCAGTCAGAAAAGTAACACCGGGGAGCTGTTTTTT	CASSQKSNTGELFF
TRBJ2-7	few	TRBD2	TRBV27	TGTGCCAGCAGCCCTCTGGAGGCTAGCGGGATATACGAGCAGTACTTC	CASSPLEASGIYEQYF
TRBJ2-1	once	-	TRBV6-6	TGTGCCAGCAGTCTAGCGTCCCCCTACAATGAGCAGTTCTTC	CASSLASPYNEQFF
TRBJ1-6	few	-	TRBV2	TGTGCCAGCAGTGAGGGGAACCCTTCACCCCTCCACTTT	CASSEGNPSPLHF
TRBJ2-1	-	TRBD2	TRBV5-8	TGTGCCAGCAGCTCTTTAGCGGGAGGGCCGATCGGAGAGCAGTTCTTC	CASSSLAGGPIGEQFF
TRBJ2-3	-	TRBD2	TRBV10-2	TGCGCCAGCAGTGACCGAGCGGGGGCTAGCACAGATACGCAGTATTTT	CASSDRAGASTDTQYF
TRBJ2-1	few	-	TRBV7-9	TGTGCCAGCAGCCCCGGGGATGAGCAGTTCTTC	CASSPGDEQFF
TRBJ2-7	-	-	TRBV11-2	TGTGCCAGCAGCTTCGGCGGCCCATCGTACGAGCAGTACTTC	CASSFGGPSYEQYF
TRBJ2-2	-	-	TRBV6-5	TGTGCCAGCAGCATTTCTACCGGGGAGCTGTTTTTT	CASSISTGELFF
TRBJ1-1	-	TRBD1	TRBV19	TGTGCCAGTAGTATAGACCGGACAGGGGGGAACACTGAAGCTTTCTTT	CASSIDRTGGNTEAFF
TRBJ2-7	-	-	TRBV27	TGTGCCAGCAGCTCCCCCAGGGGGGCGCCGGACTACGAGCAGTACTTC	CASSSPRGAPDYEQYF
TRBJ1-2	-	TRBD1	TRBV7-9	TGTGCCAGCAGCTTAGCTGGGACAGACTATGGCTACACCTTC	CASSLAGTDYGYTF
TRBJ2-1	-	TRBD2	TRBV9	TGTGCCAGCAACGGGGGACTAGATGTCAATGAGCAGTTCTTC	CASNGGLDVNEQFF
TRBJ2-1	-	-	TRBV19	TGTGCCAGTAGCGGGACACTGTCATCAGAGCAGTTCTTC	CASSGTLSSEQFF
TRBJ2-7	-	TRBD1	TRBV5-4	TGTGCCAGCAGCTTTCCGGGACAGGGGGCCGAGCAGTACTTC	CASSFPGQGAEQYF
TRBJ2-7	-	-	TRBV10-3	TGTGCCATCAGTGAACCCACCTACGAGCAGTACTTC	CAISEPTYEQYF
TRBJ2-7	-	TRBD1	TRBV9	TGTGCCAGCAGCGAAAGGGACAGCTCCTACGAGCAGTACTTC	CASSERDSSYEQYF
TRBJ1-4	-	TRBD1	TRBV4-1	TGCGCCAGCAGTTCCGGGACAGGAGATTTCACTAATGAAAAACTGTTTTTT	CASSSGTGDFTNEKLFF
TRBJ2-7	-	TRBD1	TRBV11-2	TGTGCCAGCAGCTTTGACAGGGTGGCCTACGAGCAGTACTTC	CASSFDRVAYEQYF
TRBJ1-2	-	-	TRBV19	TGTGCCAGTAGGACAGGTCTTGGCTACACCTTC	CASRTGLGYTF
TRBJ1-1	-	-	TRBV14	TGTGCCAGCAGCCCCACAGGGTCCGCTGAAGCTTTCTTT	CASSPTGSAEAFF
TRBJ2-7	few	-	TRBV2	TGTGCCAGCAGTGAAGATAATAGCTCCTACGAGCAGTACTTC	CASSEDNSSYEQYF
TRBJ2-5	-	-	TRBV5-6	TGTGCCAGCAGCTTGATGGGGGTGGAGACCCAGTACTTC	CASSLMGVETQYF
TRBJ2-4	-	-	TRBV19	TGTGCCAGTAGTATGGAAGTCGGTGGCAAAAACATTCAGTACTTC	CASSMEVGGKNIQYF
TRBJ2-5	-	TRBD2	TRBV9	TGTGCCAGCAGCGCATGGACTAGCTCAGGGGAGACCCAGTACTTC	CASSAWTSSGETQYF
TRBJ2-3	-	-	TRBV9	TGTGCCAGCAGCGATCGAGTACACCTCACAGATACGCAGTATTTT	CASSDRVHLTDTQYF
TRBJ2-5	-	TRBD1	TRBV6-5	TGTGCCAGCAGTTCCCCGGACAGGGAGGACCAAGAGACCCAGTACTTC	CASSSPDREDQETQYF
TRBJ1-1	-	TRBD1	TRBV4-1	TGCGCCAGCAGCCACACGACAGGGCCGACTGAAGCTTTCTTT	CASSHTTGPTEAFF
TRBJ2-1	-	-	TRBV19	TGTGCCAGTAGTATGTGGGGGAGCTCCTACAATGAGCAGTTCTTC	CASSMWGSSYNEQFF
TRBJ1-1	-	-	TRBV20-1	TGCAGTGCTAGAGGGGCTGTGGCTTTCTTT	CSARGAVAFF
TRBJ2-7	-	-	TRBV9	TGTGCCAGCAGCCCACGGTGGGACTACGAGCAGTACTTC	CASSPRWDYEQYF
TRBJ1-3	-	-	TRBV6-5	TGTGCCAGCAGTACACGCCCCAGAGGAAACACCATATATTTT	CASSTRPRGNTIYF
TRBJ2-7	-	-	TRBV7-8	TGTGCCAGCAGCTTCCTCGCGACGGCTTCATCGGGGGAGCAGTACTTC	CASSFLATASSGEQYF
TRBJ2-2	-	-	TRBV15	TGTGCCACCAGCAGAGATCTGGGCGCCGGCGGGGAGCTGTTTTTT	CATSRDLGAGGELFF
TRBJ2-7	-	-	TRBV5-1	TGCGCCAGCAGCTTTCGCAGGGGGGACTACGAGCAGTACTTC	CASSFRRGDYEQYF
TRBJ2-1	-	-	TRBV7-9	TGTGCCACCCCGGTCGGGTCCGTGGGGTACAATGAGCAGTTCTTC	CATPVGSVGYNEQFF
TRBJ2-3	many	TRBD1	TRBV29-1	TGCAGCGTTGAAGGACAGGGGGCGACCACAGATACGCAGTATTTT	CSVEGQGATTDTQYF
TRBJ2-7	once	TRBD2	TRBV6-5	TGTGCCAGCAGTTACTCCAGCGGGATGACCTCCTACGAGCAGTACTTC	CASSYSSGMTSYEQYF
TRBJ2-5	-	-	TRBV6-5	TGTGCCAGCAGAATGACCGCAGAACAAGAGACCCAGTACTTC	CASRMTAEQETQYF
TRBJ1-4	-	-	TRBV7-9	TGTGCCAGCAGCTCACACAGCCCCGCAGAAAAACTGTTTTTT	CASSSHSPAEKLFF
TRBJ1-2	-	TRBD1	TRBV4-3	TGCGCCAGCAGCCAAGATTGGCAGGGGGCTGAGTATGGCTACACCTTC	CASSQDWQGAEYGYTF
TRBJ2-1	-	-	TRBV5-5	TGTGCCAGCAGCGAAGCGGGCCGGGCTACGCCCTACAATGAGCAGTTCTTC	CASSEAGRATPYNEQFF
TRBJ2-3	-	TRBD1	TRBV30	TGTGCCTGGAGTGGGGTCGGACAGGCGAGGACAGATACGCAGTATTTT	CAWSGVGQARTDTQYF
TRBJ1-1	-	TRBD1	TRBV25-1	TGTGCCAGCAGTGAATCTTTAGACAGGGGGAGTACTGAAGCTTTCTTT	CASSESLDRGSTEAFF
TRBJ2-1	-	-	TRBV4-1	TGCGCCAGCAGCCACACCCCCCCGGGGAGGGGGAATGAGCAGTTCTTC	CASSHTPPGRGNEQFF
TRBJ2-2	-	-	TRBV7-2	TGTGCCAGCAGCTCTATGCAGCTACGGATGATCCCCGGGGAGCTGTTTTTT	CASSSMQLRMIPGELFF
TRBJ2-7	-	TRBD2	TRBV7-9	TGTGCCAGCAGTCACCCGGGACTAGCGGGAGTTGGGTACGAGCAGTACTTC	CASSHPGLAGVGYEQYF
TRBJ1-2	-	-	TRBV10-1	TGCGCCAGCAGTGAGGGTGGGCGGGGACGGACCGGCTATGGCTACACCTTC	CASSEGGRGRTGYGYTF
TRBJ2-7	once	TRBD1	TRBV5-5	TGTGCCAGCAGCCTCCGCGGACAGGACCTTCTCTACGAGCAGTACTTC	CASSLRGQDLLYEQYF
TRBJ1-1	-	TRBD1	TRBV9	TGTGCCAGCAGCGTAGGACAGGGCGGAATCACTGAAGCTTTCTTT	CASSVGQGGITEAFF
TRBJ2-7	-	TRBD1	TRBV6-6	TGTGCCAGCAGTTACGGGGACAGGGGATACGAGCAGTACTTC	CASSYGDRGYEQYF
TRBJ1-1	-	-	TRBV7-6	TGTGCCAGCAGCCCTTACAAGAACACTGAAGCTTTCTTT	CASSPYKNTEAFF
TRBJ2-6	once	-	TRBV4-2	TGTGCCAGCAGCCAAAGCCCGATCTCTGGGGCCAACGTCCTGACTTTC	CASSQSPISGANVLTF
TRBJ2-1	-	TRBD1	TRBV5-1	TGCGCCAGCAGCGACGGGACAGGGGTTCCGGATGAGCAGTTCTTC	CASSDGTGVPDEQFF
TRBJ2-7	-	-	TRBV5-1	TGCGCCAGCAGCTTGAGAGGGCTAAGCTCCTACGAGCAGTACTTC	CASSLRGLSSYEQYF